The 30 T cell receptor beta chains given below trace back to one sample, sequenced in a study of T cell changes during pregnancy in multiple sclerosis. Method: immunoSEQ multiplex PCR; TCRdb's copy keeps in-frame clones and lacks some. Altogether roughly 110,000 clones are present, around 90% being singletons, with the ten largest covering about 1.5%. This specimen consisted of peripheral blood, obtained in the third trimester of pregnancy. Receptors were obtained from a female donor with multiple sclerosis, enrolled in a pregnancy study.

CDR3 DNA: TGTGCCAGCAGCTTTTACAGGGGGCCCAATGGCTACACCTTC. Its translation is CASSFYRGPNGYTF. The rearrangement joins TRBV5-8 to TRBJ1-2; 9 bases match TRBD1. The CDR3 is made up of 14 amino acids. The V and J ends lost 2 bases and 6 bases, in that order; junction bases with no gene match: 5. Germline V lookup: CDR1 SGHTS, CDR2 YDEGEE. Using reference TRBV5-8 and TRBJ1-2 for the parts outside the CDR3, the full variable domain is EAGVTQSPTHLIKTRGQQATLRCSPISGHTSVYWYQQALGLGLQFLLWYDEGEERNRGNFPPRFSGRQFPNYSSELNVNALELEDSALYLCASSFYRGPNGYTFGSGTRLTVV.

CDR3 in DNA: TGTGCCAGCAATTCGGGGGCTGGAAACACCATATATTTT. Protein product: CASNSGAGNTIYF. The genes are TRBV2 and TRBJ1-3, with a tentative D call TRBD1 (5 bases). CDR1 SNHLY and CDR2 FYNNEI come from the germline V gene. The CDR3 contains 13 residues. The ends were cut back, 7 bases at V and 2 bases at J, with 9 bases in the middle.

This clone was counted once. V gene TRBV5-1 combines with J gene TRBJ2-2; no reliable D call. CDR1 and CDR2 (germline): SGHRS, YFSETQ. Trimming stripped 4 bases from V and 4 bases from J, with 8 bases between. This CDR3 is built from 13 residues. The CDR3 DNA reads TGCGCCAGCAGCCCCTCCGGCACCGGGGAGCTGTTTTTT. This gives the protein CASSPSGTGELFF.

This clone appeared a single time. V is TRBV27 and J is TRBJ2-2; possible D gene TRBD2, 5 bases. The CDR3 runs 14 residues. The V end was cut by 3 bases, the J end by 5 bases, with 10 bases between. CDR1 and CDR2 (germline): MNHEY, SMNVEV (reference sequence). Here the CDR3 DNA reads TGTGCCAGCAGTTTGCCGGGAACTACCGGGGAGCTGTTTTTT. Its translation is CASSLPGTTGELFF.

The rearrangement uses TRBV5-1 and TRBJ2-3; D ambiguous. The V gene's germline CDR1 is SGHRS and CDR2 YFSETQ. V gave up 2 bases and J gave up 1 base, with 8 bases separating them. The CDR3 is 14 residues long. The CDR3 is CASSFEIGTDTQYF. CDR3 sequence (DNA): TGCGCCAGCAGCTTTGAGATCGGCACAGATACGCAGTATTTT.

This sequence joins TRBV19 and TRBJ1-5; D possibly corresponds to TRBD1 (5 bases). The CDR3 covers 14 residues. Trimming took off 3 bases at V and 7 bases at J, with 13 bases between the two ends. The V gene's germline CDR1 is LNHDA and CDR2 SQIVND (reference sequence). The CDR3 sequence: CASSISGGKQPQHF. The DNA of the CDR3 is TGTGCCAGTAGTATTTCGGGGGGAAAGCAGCCCCAGCATTTT.

This clone was detected a few times. The chain is built from TRBV30 and TRBJ1-1, with D unresolved. Looked up from germline, CDR1 is GTSNPN and CDR2 is SVGIG (reference sequence). The CDR3 extends over 12 amino acids. Trimming cost V 4 bases and J 9 bases, with 15 bases left between them. CDR3 coding DNA: TGTGCCTGGAATGCGGAGGGTCTCAAAGCTTTCTTT. Its protein is CAWNAEGLKAFF.

The rearrangement uses TRBV7-2 and TRBJ1-2; 10 bases fit TRBD1. In germline, CDR1 is SGHTA, CDR2 FQGNSA. Trimming removed 4 bases from V and 6 bases from J; junction bases left unmatched: 11. This CDR3 region has 16 residues. CDR3 in DNA: TGTGCCAGCAGCTCCCGCAGCCGGACAGGGGGAAATGGCTACACCTTC. This sequence encodes CASSSRSRTGGNGYTF.

The J gene is TRBJ1-2, the V gene TRBV29-1; 8 positions agree with TRBD1. This CDR3 comprises 13 residues. CDR1 and CDR2 (germline): SQVTM, ANQGSEA. V shed 7 bases and J 12 bases; nucleotides not matched to a gene: 16. The CDR3 loop reads CSADPPGQEADTF. The CDR3 nucleotides read TGCAGCGCCGACCCTCCGGGACAGGAGGCAGACACCTTC.

This chain links TRBV4-1 with TRBJ2-1; D not resolved. There are 14 residues in the CDR3. The germline V gene encodes CDR1 MGHRA and CDR2 YSYEKL. V was cut by 2 bases and J by 4 bases, with 9 bases left in between. CDR3 sequence reads: CASSQTRGYNEQFF. For the CDR3, the DNA is TGCGCCAGCAGCCAAACCCGAGGATACAATGAGCAGTTCTTC.

Remarks on this clone: Distinct nucleotide sequences in the sample also encode this CDR3. The rearrangement joins TRBV19 to TRBJ1-5; D is perhaps TRBD1 (5 bases). Germline V gene lookup returns CDR1 LNHDA and CDR2 SQIVND (reference sequence). CDR3 length: 15 residues. V lost 2 bases, J lost 2 bases, and 10 bases lay in between. CDR3 nucleotides: TGTGCCAGTAGTATACGTCAGGGTCGCAATCAGCCCCAGCATTTT. It specifies CASSIRQGRNQPQHF.

V gene TRBV5-1 combines with J gene TRBJ2-7; D possibly corresponds to TRBD2 (6 bases). The CDR3 has 13 amino acids. V lost 4 bases, J lost 2 bases, and 10 bases lay in between. Germline values: CDR1 SGHRS, CDR2 YFSETQ. The CDR3 reads CASSLRLAYEQYF. As DNA, the CDR3 is TGCGCCAGCAGCCTAAGACTAGCCTACGAGCAGTACTTC.

The V call is TRBV5-6, the J call TRBJ1-1; D is ambiguous. V was shortened by 0 bases and J by 11 bases, with 11 bases between the two germline ends. The CDR3 contains 12 residues. Per the germline V gene, CDR1 is SGHDT and CDR2 is YYEEEE. The CDR3 sequence: CASSLGELTAFF. The CDR3 DNA reads TGTGCCAGCAGCTTGGGGGAGCTGACGGCTTTCTTT. Full variable domain (rest looked up from reference TRBV5-6 and TRBJ1-1): DAGVTQSPTHLIKTRGQQVTLRCSPKSGHDTVSWYQQALGQGPQFIFQYYEEEERQRGNFPDRFSGHQFPNYSSELNVNALLLGDSALYLCASSLGELTAFFGQGTRLTVV.

V and J are TRBV5-4 and TRBJ1-6, with D unclear. Per the germline V gene, CDR1 is SGHNT and CDR2 is YYREEE (reference sequence). Trimming pared 2 bases from V and 9 bases from J, leaving 15 bases between. CDR3 length equals 15 residues. CDR3 region: CASSFSGAVGSPLHF. In DNA, the CDR3 is TGTGCCAGCAGCTTTTCAGGAGCGGTAGGTTCACCCCTCCACTTT.

The rearrangement links TRBV5-1 to TRBJ2-2; weak D call: TRBD2 (7 bases). CDR3 length equals 17 residues. The V gene lost 2 bases and the J gene lost 2 bases, with 16 bases spanning the gap. CDR1 and CDR2 (germline): SGHRS, YFSETQ. This chain's CDR3 is CASSLRHGGPNTGELFF. The CDR3 nucleotides read TGCGCCAGCAGCTTAAGACACGGGGGGCCTAACACCGGGGAGCTGTTTTTT. The full variable domain, with the rest looked up from reference TRBV5-1 and TRBJ2-2, is KAGVTQTPRYLIKTRGQQVTLSCSPISGHRSVSWYQQTPGQGLQFLFEYFSETQRNKGNFPGRFSGRQFSNSRSEMNVSTLELGDSALYLCASSLRHGGPNTGELFFGEGSRLTVL.

This chain joins TRBV9 and TRBJ1-4; D might be TRBD1 (5 bases). This CDR3 spans 15 amino acids. Per germline, CDR1 SGDLS and CDR2 YYNGEE. The V end lost 0 bases, the J end lost 4 bases, and 10 bases lay between the germline ends. The CDR3 bases are TGTGCCAGCAGCGTAGGGAGACAGCGTAATGAAAAACTGTTTTTT. Translated, it gives CASSVGRQRNEKLFF.

This rearrangement joins TRBV6-1 to TRBJ2-5; 7 nucleotides line up with TRBD2. In germline, CDR1 is MNHNS, CDR2 SASEGT. The V and J ends lost 2 bases and 4 bases, in that order; junction bases with no gene match: 7. CDR3 size: 15 residues. CDR3 sequence reads: CASSESSGASETQYF. The DNA of the CDR3 is TGTGCCAGCAGTGAATCAAGCGGGGCATCAGAGACCCAGTACTTC.

The chain employs TRBV5-4 and TRBJ2-7, with 10 bases aligning to TRBD1. Germline V lookup: CDR1 SGHNT, CDR2 YYREEE (reference sequence). The CDR3 totals 15 residues. V lost 2 bases and J lost 3; bases outside the gene matches: 5. Here the CDR3 DNA reads TGTGCCAGCAGCTTAAGGGACAGGGGTAACTACGAGCAGTACTTC. This sequence encodes CASSLRDRGNYEQYF.

The rearrangement uses TRBV5-4 and TRBJ2-3; D is undetermined. Trimming left V 4 bases short and J 2 bases short, with 5 bases between. Per germline, CDR1 SGHNT and CDR2 YYREEE (reference sequence). This CDR3 is 12 amino acids long. The CDR3 sequence is CASSLVTDTQYF. Here the CDR3 DNA reads TGTGCCAGCAGCCTAGTCACAGATACGCAGTATTTT.

J is TRBJ2-1 and V is TRBV6-5; D call uncertain. CDR1 and CDR2 from the germline V gene are MNHEY and SVGAGI. The CDR3 spans 12 residues. Trimming left V 6 bases short and J 5 bases short, with 8 bases between. CDR3 sequence reads: CASSRGDNEQFF. The DNA for the CDR3 is TGTGCCAGCAGCCGAGGAGACAATGAGCAGTTCTTC.

The V call is TRBV7-6, the J call TRBJ2-7, with D possibly being TRBD1 (5 bases). The V end was cut by 2 bases, the J end by 2 bases, with 19 bases between. Germline V gives CDR1 SGHVS, CDR2 FNYEAQ. This CDR3 has 17 amino acids. For the CDR3, the DNA is TGTGCCAGCAGCTTAAGGTTAGGTGGCAGGGTAGCCTACGAGCAGTACTTC. Its translation is CASSLRLGGRVAYEQYF.

The V gene is TRBV2, the J gene TRBJ1-2; D perhaps matches TRBD1 (5 bases). The CDR3 runs 13 residues. V was clipped by 7 bases and J by 8 bases, with 17 bases between them. Germline CDR1 SNHLY, CDR2 FYNNEI. The chain's CDR3 is CASKWGEGRGYTF. The CDR3, as DNA: TGTGCCAGCAAATGGGGGGAAGGTCGGGGCTACACCTTC.

The gene calls are TRBV11-3 and TRBJ2-2; 9 positions match TRBD2. The CDR3 has 16 amino acids. Germline V CDR1 and CDR2: SGHNT, YENEEA. Trimming took 3 bases from V and 5 from J; bases not matched to a gene: 7. Written as DNA, the CDR3 is TGTGCCAGCAGCTTTGTGCGGGGGGGCAATACCGGGGAGCTGTTTTTT. Protein: CASSFVRGGNTGELFF.

The genes are TRBV5-5 and TRBJ2-1; a weak D match, TRBD1 (7 bases). The length of the CDR3 is 15 residues. With 6 bases removed from V and 2 bases from J, the gap between germline ends came to 15 bases. The germline CDR1 and CDR2 sequences are SGHKS and YYEKEE (reference sequence). The CDR3 nucleotides are TGTGCCAGCACGAATGGGGGGACAGCCTACAATGAGCAGTTCTTC. It specifies CASTNGGTAYNEQFF.

Here the CDR3 DNA reads TGTGCCATCAGTCCAGCGGCATCCGCTAATGAAAAACTGTTTTTT. This sequence encodes CAISPAASANEKLFF. The V gene is TRBV10-3, the J gene TRBJ1-4; D unclear. The V end was cut by 5 bases, the J end by 3 bases, with 13 bases between. The CDR3 has 15 residues. The germline V gene has CDR1 ENHRY and CDR2 SYGVKD.

The chain employs TRBV25-1 and TRBJ2-7, with 8 nucleotides matching TRBD1. CDR3 size: 13 residues. J was trimmed by 5 bases and V by 4 bases; bases with no gene match: 4. Per germline, CDR1 MGHDK and CDR2 SYGVNS. Here the CDR3 DNA reads TGTGCCAGCAGTGGGACAGGGACAAACGAGCAGTACTTC. This sequence encodes CASSGTGTNEQYF.

The J gene is TRBJ2-7, the V gene TRBV5-1; TRBD2 aligns across 12 bases. The CDR3 has 19 amino acids. J gave up 5 bases and V 3 bases, and 18 bases lay outside the gene matches. In germline, CDR1 is SGHRS, CDR2 YFSETQ. In DNA form, the CDR3 reads TGCGCCAGCAGCTACCAAAGCCGCACGAAACTAGCGGGAGGTCACGAGCAGTACTTC. This gives the protein CASSYQSRTKLAGGHEQYF.

In this sample, this clone turned up once. V gene TRBV5-1 combines with J gene TRBJ1-2, with D perhaps matching TRBD1 (5 bases). Trimming cost V 0 bases and J 2 bases, with 14 bases left between them. The CDR3 length is 16 residues. Germline CDR1 and CDR2: SGHRS and YFSETQ. Written as DNA, the CDR3 is TGCGCCAGCAGCTTGGAGCCCTGGGGGGGGAACTATGGCTACACCTTC. Translating gives CASSLEPWGGNYGYTF.

This chain uses TRBV10-2 with TRBJ2-1; 11 bases agree with TRBD1. The CDR3 extends over 13 amino acids. V was pared by 5 bases and J by 8 bases, with 2 bases of the junction left unmatched. CDR1 and CDR2 from the germline V gene are WSHSY and SAAADI. The CDR3 nucleotides are TGCGCCAGCAGTCGGGACAGGGGGGATGAGCAGTTCTTC. This sequence encodes CASSRDRGDEQFF.

J is TRBJ1-2 and V is TRBV27, with D unclear. V dropped 2 bases and J dropped 4 bases, with 8 bases sitting between them. The CDR3 loop spans 13 amino acids. Germline loops: CDR1 MNHEY, CDR2 SMNVEV (reference sequence). The CDR3 here is CASSLTAGYGYTF. CDR3 bases: TGTGCCAGCAGTTTAACCGCGGGCTATGGCTACACCTTC.